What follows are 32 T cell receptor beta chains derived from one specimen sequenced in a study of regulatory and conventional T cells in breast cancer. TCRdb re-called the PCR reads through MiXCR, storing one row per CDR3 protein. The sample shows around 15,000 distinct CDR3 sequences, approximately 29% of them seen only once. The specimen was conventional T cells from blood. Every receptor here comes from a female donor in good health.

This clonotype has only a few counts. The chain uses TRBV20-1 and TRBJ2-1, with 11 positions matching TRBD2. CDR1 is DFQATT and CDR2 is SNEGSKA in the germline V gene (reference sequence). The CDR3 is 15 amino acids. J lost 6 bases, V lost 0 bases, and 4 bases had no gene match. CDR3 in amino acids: CSAREGTSGFNEQFF. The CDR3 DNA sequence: TGCAGTGCTAGAGAAGGGACTAGCGGATTCAATGAGCAGTTCTTC.

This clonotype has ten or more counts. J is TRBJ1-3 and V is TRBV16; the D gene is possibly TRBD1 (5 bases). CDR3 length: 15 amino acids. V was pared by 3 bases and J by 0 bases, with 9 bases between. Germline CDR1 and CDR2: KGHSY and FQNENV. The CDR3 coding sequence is TGTGCCAGCAGCCAGCGACAGAGCTCTGGAAACACCATATATTTT. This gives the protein CASSQRQSSGNTIYF.

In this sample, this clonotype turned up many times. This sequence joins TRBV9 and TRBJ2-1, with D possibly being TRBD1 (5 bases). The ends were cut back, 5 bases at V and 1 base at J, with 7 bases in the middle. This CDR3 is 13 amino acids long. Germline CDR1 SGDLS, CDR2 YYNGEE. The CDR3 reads CASSAGSYNEQFF. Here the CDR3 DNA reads TGTGCCAGCAGTGCAGGGTCCTACAATGAGCAGTTCTTC.

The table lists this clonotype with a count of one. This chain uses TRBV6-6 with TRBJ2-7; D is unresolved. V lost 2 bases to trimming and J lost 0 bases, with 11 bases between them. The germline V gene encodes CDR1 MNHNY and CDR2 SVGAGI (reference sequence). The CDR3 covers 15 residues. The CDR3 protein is CASSYVRTASYEQYF. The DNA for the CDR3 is TGTGCCAGCAGTTACGTACGGACGGCCTCCTACGAGCAGTACTTC.

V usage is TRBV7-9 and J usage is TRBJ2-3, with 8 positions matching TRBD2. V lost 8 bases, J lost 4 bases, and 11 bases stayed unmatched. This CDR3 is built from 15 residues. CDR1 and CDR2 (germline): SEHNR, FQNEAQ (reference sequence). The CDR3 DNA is TGTGCCAGCTCCCTAGCGGGCGGTAAGCCAGATACGCAGTATTTT. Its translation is CASSLAGGKPDTQYF.

CDR3 in amino acids: CASTDPNYEQYF. DNA for the CDR3: TGTGCCAGCACCGACCCCAACTACGAGCAGTACTTC. The J gene is TRBJ2-7, the V gene TRBV6-2 or TRBV6-3; D not certain. Trimming shortened V by 7 bases and J by 3 bases, and 10 bases separated the two germline ends. Germline CDR1 is MNHEY and CDR2 is SVGEGT. The CDR3 is made up of 12 amino acids.

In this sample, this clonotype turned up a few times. CDR3: CASSSGGGYGYTF. CDR3 nucleotides: TGTGCCAGCAGCTCCGGTGGCGGATATGGCTACACCTTC. V and J are TRBV7-3 and TRBJ1-2; D call uncertain. This CDR3 is 13 amino acids long. Per the germline V gene, CDR1 is SGHTA and CDR2 is FQGTGA. V shed 4 bases and J shed 5 bases, with 11 bases lying between them. The whole variable domain, remainder taken from reference TRBV7-3 and TRBJ1-2, is GAGVSQTPSNKVTEKGKYVELRCDPISGHTALYWYRQSLGQGPEFLIYFQGTGAADDSGLPNDRFFAVRPEGSVSTLKIQRTERGDSAVYLCASSSGGGYGYTFGSGTRLTVV.

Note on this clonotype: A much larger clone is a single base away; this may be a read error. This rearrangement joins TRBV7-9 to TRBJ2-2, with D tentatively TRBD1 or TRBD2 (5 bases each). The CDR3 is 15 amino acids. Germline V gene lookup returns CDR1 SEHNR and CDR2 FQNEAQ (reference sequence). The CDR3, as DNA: TGTGCCAGCATCACGGGACCTCAGAACACCGGGGAGCTGTCTTTT. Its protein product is CASITGPQNTGELSF.

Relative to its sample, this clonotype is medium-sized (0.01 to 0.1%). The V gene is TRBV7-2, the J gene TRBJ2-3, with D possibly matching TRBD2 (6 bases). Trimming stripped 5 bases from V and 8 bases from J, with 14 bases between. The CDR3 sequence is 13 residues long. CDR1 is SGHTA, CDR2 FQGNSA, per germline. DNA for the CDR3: TGTGCCAGCAGCCCTAATTTGCGGGGTACGCAGTATTTT. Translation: CASSPNLRGTQYF. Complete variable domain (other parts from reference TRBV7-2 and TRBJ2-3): GAGVSQSPSNKVTEKGKDVELRCDPISGHTALYWYRQSLGQGLEFLIYFQGNSAPDKSGLPSDRFSAERTGGSVSTLTIQRTQQEDSAVYLCASSPNLRGTQYFGPGTRLTVL.

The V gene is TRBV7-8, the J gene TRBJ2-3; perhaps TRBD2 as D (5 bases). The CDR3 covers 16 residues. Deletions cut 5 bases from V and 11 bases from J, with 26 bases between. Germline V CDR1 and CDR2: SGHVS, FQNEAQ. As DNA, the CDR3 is TGTGCCAGCAGCACCCCCGGGGTTCAACGGAAGAAGAGGCAGTATTTT. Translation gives CASSTPGVQRKKRQYF.

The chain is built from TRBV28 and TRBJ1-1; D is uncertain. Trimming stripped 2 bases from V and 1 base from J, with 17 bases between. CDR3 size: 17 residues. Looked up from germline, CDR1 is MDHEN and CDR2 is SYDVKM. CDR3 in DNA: TGTGCCAGCAGTTTACAAAGGTGGGGAGCGAAGAACACTGAAGCTTTCTTT. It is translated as CASSLQRWGAKNTEAFF. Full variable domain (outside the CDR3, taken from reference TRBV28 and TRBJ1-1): DVKVTQSSRYLVKRTGEKVFLECVQDMDHENMFWYRQDPGLGLRLIYFSYDVKMKEKGDIPEGYSVSREKKERFSLILESASTNQTSMYLCASSLQRWGAKNTEAFFGQGTRLTVV.

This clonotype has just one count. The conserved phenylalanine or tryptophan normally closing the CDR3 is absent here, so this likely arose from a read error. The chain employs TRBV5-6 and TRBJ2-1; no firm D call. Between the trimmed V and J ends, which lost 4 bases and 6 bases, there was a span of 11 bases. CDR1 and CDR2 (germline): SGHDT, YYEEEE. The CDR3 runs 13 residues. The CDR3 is CASSQVSGNEQFL. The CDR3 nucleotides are TGTGCCAGCAGCCAGGTCTCCGGCAATGAGCAGTTCCTC.

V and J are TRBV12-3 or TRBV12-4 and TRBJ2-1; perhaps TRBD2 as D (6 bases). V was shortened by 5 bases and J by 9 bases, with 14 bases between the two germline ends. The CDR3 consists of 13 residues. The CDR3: CASSLGGEAEQFF. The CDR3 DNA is TGTGCCAGCAGTCTGGGCGGGGAAGCTGAGCAGTTCTTC.

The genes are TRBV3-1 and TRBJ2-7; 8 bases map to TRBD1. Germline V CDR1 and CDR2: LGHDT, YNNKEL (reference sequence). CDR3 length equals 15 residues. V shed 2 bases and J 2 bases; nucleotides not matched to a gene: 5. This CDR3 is CASSQMTGAPYEQYF. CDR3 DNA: TGTGCCAGCAGCCAAATGACAGGGGCGCCCTACGAGCAGTACTTC.

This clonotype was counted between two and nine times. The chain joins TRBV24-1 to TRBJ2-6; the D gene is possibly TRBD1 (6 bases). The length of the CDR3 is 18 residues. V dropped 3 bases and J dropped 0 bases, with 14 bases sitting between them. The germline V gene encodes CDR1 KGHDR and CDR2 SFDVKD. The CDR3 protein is CATSDKDSLLSGANVLTF. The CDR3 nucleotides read TGTGCCACCAGTGATAAGGACAGCCTCCTCTCTGGGGCCAACGTCCTGACTTTC.

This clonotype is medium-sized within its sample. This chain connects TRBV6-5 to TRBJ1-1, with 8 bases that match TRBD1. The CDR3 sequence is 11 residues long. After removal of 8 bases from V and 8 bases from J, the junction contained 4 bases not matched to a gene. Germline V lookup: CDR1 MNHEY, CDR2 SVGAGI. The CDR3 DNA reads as TGTGCCAGCCAGGACAGGGACGAAGCTTTCTTT. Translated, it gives CASQDRDEAFF.

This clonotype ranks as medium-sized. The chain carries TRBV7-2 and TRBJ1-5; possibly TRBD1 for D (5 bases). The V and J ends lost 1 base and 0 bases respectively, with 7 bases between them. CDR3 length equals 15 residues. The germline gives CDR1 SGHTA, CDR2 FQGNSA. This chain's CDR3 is CASSLGGSSNQPQHF. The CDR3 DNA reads TGTGCCAGCAGCTTAGGGGGGTCTAGCAATCAGCCCCAGCATTTT. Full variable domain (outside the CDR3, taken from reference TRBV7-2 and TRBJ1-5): GAGVSQSPSNKVTEKGKDVELRCDPISGHTALYWYRQSLGQGLEFLIYFQGNSAPDKSGLPSDRFSAERTGGSVSTLTIQRTQQEDSAVYLCASSLGGSSNQPQHFGDGTRLSIL.

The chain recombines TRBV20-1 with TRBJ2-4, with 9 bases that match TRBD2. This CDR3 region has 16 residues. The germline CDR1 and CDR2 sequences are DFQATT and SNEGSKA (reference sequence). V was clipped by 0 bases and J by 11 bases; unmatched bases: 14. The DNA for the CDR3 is TGCAGTGCTAGAGATCAAGCGGGGGGAGTTTGGTCTCTTCAGTACTTC. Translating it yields CSARDQAGGVWSLQYF.

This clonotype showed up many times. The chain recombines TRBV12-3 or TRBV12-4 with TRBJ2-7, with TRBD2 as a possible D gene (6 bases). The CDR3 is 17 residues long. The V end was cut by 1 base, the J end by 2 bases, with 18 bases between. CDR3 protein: CASSLDSWLALAYEQYF. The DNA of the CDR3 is TGTGCCAGCAGTTTAGACTCTTGGCTAGCGCTAGCCTACGAGCAGTACTTC.

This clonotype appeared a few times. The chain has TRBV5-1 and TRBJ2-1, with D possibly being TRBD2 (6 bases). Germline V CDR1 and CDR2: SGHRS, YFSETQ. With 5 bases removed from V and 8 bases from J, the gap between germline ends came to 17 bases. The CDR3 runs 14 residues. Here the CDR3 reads CASSVRGNLDEQFF. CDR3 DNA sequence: TGCGCCAGCAGTGTCCGCGGGAATCTCGATGAGCAGTTCTTC.

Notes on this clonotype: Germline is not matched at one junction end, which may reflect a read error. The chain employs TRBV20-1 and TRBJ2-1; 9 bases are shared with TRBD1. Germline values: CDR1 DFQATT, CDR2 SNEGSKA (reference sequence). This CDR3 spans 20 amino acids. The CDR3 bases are TGCGGTGCTAGAGATCTATCCCCCAACCCGGGACAGGGCCCTTACAATGAGCAGTTCTTC. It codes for CGARDLSPNPGQGPYNEQFF.

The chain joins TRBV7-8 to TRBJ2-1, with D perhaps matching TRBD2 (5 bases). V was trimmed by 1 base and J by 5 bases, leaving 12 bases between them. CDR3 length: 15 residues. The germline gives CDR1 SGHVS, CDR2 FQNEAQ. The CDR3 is CASSLGLHNHNEQFF. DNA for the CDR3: TGTGCCAGCAGCTTAGGACTACATAACCACAATGAGCAGTTCTTC.

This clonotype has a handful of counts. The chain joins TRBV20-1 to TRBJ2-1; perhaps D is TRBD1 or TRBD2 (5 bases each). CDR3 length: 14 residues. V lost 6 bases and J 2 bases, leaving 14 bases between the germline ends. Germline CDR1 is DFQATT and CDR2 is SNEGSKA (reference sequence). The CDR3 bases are TGCAGTGCCCGAGGGGACCACACCTACAATGAGCAGTTCTTC. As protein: CSARGDHTYNEQFF.

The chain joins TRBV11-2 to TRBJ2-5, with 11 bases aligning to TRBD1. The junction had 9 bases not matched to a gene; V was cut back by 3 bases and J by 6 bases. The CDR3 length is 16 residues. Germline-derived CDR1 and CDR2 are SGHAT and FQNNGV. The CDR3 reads CASSFIWTGGAKTQYF. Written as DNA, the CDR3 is TGTGCCAGCAGCTTCATTTGGACAGGGGGCGCAAAGACCCAGTACTTC. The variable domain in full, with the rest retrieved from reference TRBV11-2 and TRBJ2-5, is EAGVAQSPRYKIIEKRQSVAFWCNPISGHATLYWYQQILGQGPKLLIQFQNNGVVDDSQLPKDRFSAERLKGVDSTLKIQPAKLEDSAVYLCASSFIWTGGAKTQYFGPGTRLLVL.

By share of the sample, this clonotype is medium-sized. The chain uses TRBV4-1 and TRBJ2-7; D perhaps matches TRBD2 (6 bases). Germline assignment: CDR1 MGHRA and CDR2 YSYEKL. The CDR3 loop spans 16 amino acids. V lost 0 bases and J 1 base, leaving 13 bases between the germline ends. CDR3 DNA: TGCGCCAGCAGCCAAGAGAGCGGGTTACTATCCTACGAGCAGTACTTC. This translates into CASSQESGLLSYEQYF.

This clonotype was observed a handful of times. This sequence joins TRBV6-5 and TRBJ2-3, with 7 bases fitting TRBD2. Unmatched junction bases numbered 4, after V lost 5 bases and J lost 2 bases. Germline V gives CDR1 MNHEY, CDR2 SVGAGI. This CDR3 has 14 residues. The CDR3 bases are TGTGCCAGCAGTCCACTAGCGTCCACAGATACGCAGTATTTT. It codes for CASSPLASTDTQYF.

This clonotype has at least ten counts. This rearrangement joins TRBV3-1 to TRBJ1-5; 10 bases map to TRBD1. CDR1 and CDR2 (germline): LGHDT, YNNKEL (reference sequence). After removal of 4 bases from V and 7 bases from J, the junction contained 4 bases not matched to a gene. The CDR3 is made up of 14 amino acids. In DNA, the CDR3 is TGTGCCAGCAGCCTCGGACAGGGGGGACAGCCCCAGCATTTT. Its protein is CASSLGQGGQPQHF.

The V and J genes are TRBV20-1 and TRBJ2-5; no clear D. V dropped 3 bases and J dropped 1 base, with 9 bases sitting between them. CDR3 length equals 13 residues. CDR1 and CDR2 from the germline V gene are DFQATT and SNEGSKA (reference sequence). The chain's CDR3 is CSASGQTQETQYF. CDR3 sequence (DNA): TGCAGTGCTAGTGGGCAGACCCAAGAGACCCAGTACTTC.

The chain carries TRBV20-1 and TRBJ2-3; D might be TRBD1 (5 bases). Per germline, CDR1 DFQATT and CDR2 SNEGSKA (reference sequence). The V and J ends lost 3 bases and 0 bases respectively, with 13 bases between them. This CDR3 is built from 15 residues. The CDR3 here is CSASIQGRSTDTQYF. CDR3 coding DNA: TGCAGTGCTAGTATCCAGGGCAGAAGCACAGATACGCAGTATTTT.

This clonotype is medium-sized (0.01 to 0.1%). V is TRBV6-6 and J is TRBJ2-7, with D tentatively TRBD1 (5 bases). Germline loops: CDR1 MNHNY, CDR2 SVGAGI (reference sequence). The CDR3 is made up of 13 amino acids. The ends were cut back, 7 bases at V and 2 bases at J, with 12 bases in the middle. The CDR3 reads CASTVDRPYEQYF. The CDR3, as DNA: TGTGCCAGCACCGTTGACAGACCCTACGAGCAGTACTTC.

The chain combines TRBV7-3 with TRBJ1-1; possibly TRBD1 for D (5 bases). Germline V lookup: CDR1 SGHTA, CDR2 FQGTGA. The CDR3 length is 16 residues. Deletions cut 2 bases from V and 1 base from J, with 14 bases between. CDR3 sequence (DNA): TGTGCCAGCAGCTTACAGGGTCGTGGCTCGAACACTGAAGCTTTCTTT. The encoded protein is CASSLQGRGSNTEAFF. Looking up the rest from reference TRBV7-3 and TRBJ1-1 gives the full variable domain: GAGVSQTPSNKVTEKGKYVELRCDPISGHTALYWYRQSLGQGPEFLIYFQGTGAADDSGLPNDRFFAVRPEGSVSTLKIQRTERGDSAVYLCASSLQGRGSNTEAFFGQGTRLTVV.

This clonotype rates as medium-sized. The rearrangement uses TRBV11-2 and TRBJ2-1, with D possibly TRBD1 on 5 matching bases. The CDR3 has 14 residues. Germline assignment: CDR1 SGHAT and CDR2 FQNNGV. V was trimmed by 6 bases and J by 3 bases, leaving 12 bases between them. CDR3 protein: CASSWQGHYNEQFF. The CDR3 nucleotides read TGTGCCAGCAGTTGGCAGGGCCACTACAATGAGCAGTTCTTC.